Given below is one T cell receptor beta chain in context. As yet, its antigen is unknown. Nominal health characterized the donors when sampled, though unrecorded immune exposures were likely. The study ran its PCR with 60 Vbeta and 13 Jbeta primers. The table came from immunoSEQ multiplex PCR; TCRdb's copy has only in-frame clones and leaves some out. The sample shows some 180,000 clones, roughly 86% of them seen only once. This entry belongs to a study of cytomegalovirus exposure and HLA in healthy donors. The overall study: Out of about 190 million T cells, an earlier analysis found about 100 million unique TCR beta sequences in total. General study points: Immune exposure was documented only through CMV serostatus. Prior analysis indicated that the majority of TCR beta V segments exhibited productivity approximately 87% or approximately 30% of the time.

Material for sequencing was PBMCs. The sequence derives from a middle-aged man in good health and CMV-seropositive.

CDR3 in amino acids: CASRQTLAGEQYF. In nucleotides, the CDR3 is TGTGCCAGCAGACAAACCCTAGCGGGCGAGCAGTACTTC. V gene TRBV6-5 combines with J gene TRBJ2-7; 8 nucleotides agree with TRBD2. CDR3 length equals 13 residues. The germline gives CDR1 MNHEY, CDR2 SVGAGI. V trimming: 6 bases; J trimming: 6 bases; junction bases outside the gene matches: 7.